The 9 T cell receptor beta chains below come from one sample, sequenced in a study of blood T cells in healthy people across ages. A J-beta primer mix and a sample-barcoded 5' primer were used in a second PCR of about 6 to 12 cycles. TCRdb re-analysed the 5' RACE reads in MiXCR, keeping a single row per CDR3 protein. This repertoire shows about a million distinct CDR3 sequences, around 49% found once; its top ten account for roughly an eighth. Source material: blood. The receptors stem from a man aged 25-45 years in good health.

This clonotype was detected ten times or more. The chain uses TRBV12-3 or TRBV12-4 and TRBJ1-2; unclear D gene. This CDR3 spans 11 amino acids. Trimming cost V 6 bases and J 3 bases, with 5 bases left between them. The CDR3 DNA reads TGTGCCAGCAGAGGCTACTATGGCTACACCTTC. Translating gives CASRGYYGYTF.

This sequence joins TRBV24-1 and TRBJ1-5; 8 nucleotides align to TRBD1. V shed 5 bases and J 2 bases; nucleotides not matched to a gene: 4. The CDR3 is 15 amino acids. Germline V gives CDR1 KGHDR, CDR2 SFDVKD. The CDR3 is CATSGRGLGNQPQHF. The CDR3 region has the DNA TGTGCCACCAGTGGCAGGGGGCTCGGCAATCAGCCCCAGCATTTT.

This clonotype was detected only once. The chain couples TRBV5-1 to TRBJ2-1; TRBD2 matches 8 bases. With 3 bases clipped from V and 8 bases from J, the junction kept 10 bases outside the gene matches. Germline V CDR1 and CDR2: SGHRS, YFSETQ. The CDR3 is 15 residues long. The CDR3 nucleotides are TGCGCCAGCAGCTATTCCGGGACTAGGGGCGATGAGCAGTTCTTC. Translation gives CASSYSGTRGDEQFF.

The V and J genes are TRBV7-9 and TRBJ2-1; 9 bases align to TRBD2. The V gene's germline CDR1 is SEHNR and CDR2 FQNEAQ (reference sequence). CDR3 size: 14 residues. With 3 bases clipped from V and 5 bases from J, the junction kept 2 bases outside the gene matches. The CDR3 sequence is CASSLTSGHNEQFF. CDR3 bases: TGTGCCAGCAGCTTGACTAGCGGTCACAATGAGCAGTTCTTC.

The CDR3: CASSQDSGRPRNIQYF. CDR3 bases: TGCGCCAGCAGCCAAGATTCGGGAAGGCCAAGAAACATTCAGTACTTC. The chain links TRBV4-1 to TRBJ2-4; possible D gene TRBD2, 5 bases. V shed 0 bases and J shed 6 bases, with 15 bases lying between them. CDR3 length: 16 residues. Germline CDR1 reads MGHRA; CDR2 reads YSYEKL.

This clonotype appeared a few times. The chain recombines TRBV3-1 with TRBJ2-1; D is uncertain. The CDR3 has 12 amino acids. From germline, CDR1 is LGHDT and CDR2 YNNKEL (reference sequence). V dropped 7 bases and J dropped 10 bases, with 14 bases sitting between them. CDR3 DNA sequence: TGTGCCAGCACCTCCGCGGCTGACGAGCAGTTCTTC. As protein: CASTSAADEQFF.

The V and J genes are TRBV7-9 and TRBJ1-1, with D possibly matching TRBD1 (6 bases). The CDR3 spans 15 residues. V dropped 8 bases and J dropped 6 bases, with 22 bases sitting between them. The germline V gene encodes CDR1 SEHNR and CDR2 FQNEAQ (reference sequence). The CDR3 protein is CASGPRGFGGAEAFF. The CDR3 nucleotides read TGTGCCAGCGGCCCCAGGGGATTTGGGGGAGCTGAAGCTTTCTTT.

The chain uses TRBV29-1 and TRBJ2-7; 8 nucleotides match TRBD1. After removal of 5 bases from V and 2 bases from J, the junction contained 5 bases not matched to a gene. CDR3 length equals 13 residues. From germline, CDR1 is SQVTM and CDR2 ANQGSEA. CDR3 protein: CSVSTGETYEQYF. Here the CDR3 DNA reads TGCAGCGTTTCGACAGGGGAAACCTACGAGCAGTACTTC.

This rearrangement joins TRBV30 to TRBJ1-2, with a weak D call TRBD1 (6 bases). Germline V lookup: CDR1 GTSNPN, CDR2 SVGIG (reference sequence). Trimming removed 2 bases from V and 4 bases from J, with 14 bases in between. The CDR3 is 14 amino acids. Written as DNA, the CDR3 is TGTGCCTGGAGTCTAAAGGGGGGCAGCTATGGCTACACCTTC. Protein sequence: CAWSLKGGSYGYTF.